The rows below give T cell receptor beta chains drawn from one sample of a study of T-cell reconstitution after alpha-beta-depleted transplantation in children. TCRdb reprocessed the PCR reads with MiXCR, giving one entry per CDR3 protein. The table lists 550,000 to 600,000 distinct CDR3 sequences, about 23% of them singletons. This specimen was PBMCs, mostly from graft donor cells, taken 360 days after TCRalphabeta/CD19-depleted stem cell transplant. The receptors here all came from a boy in the first two years of life who had a stem cell transplant for acute myeloid leukemia, so the T cells may come from the graft donor. CDR3s include the opening cysteine and the closing phenylalanine or tryptophan. Each record gives: CDR3 protein, CDR3 DNA, clone size, CDR3 length, V gene, D gene, J gene. A D gene is named only where the DNA matches it firmly. The size of a clone is reported for some rows only, either as once, few or many, or as a class for expanded clones.

cdr3_aa: CAISDSSHEQFF
cdr3_nt: TGTGCCATCAGTGACAGTTCCCATGAGCAGTTCTTC
clone_size: .
cdr3_length: 12
v_call: TRBV10-3
d_call: .
j_call: TRBJ2-1

cdr3_aa: CAWRDRRDTEAFF
cdr3_nt: TGTGCCTGGAGGGACAGACGGGACACTGAAGCTTTCTTT
clone_size: few
cdr3_length: 13
v_call: TRBV30
d_call: .
j_call: TRBJ1-1

cdr3_aa: CASSQKWNSGDEQFF
cdr3_nt: TGTGCCAGCAGCCAAAAATGGAACAGTGGGGATGAGCAGTTCTTC
clone_size: many
cdr3_length: 15
v_call: TRBV3-1
d_call: .
j_call: TRBJ2-1

cdr3_aa: CSARDLPGSTGEQYF
cdr3_nt: TGCAGTGCTAGAGATCTGCCGGGGTCCACAGGCGAGCAGTACTTC
clone_size: .
cdr3_length: 15
v_call: TRBV20-1
d_call: .
j_call: TRBJ2-7

cdr3_aa: CSARGQGATFSTDTQYF
cdr3_nt: TGCAGTGCTAGAGGGCAGGGTGCGACCTTTAGCACAGATACGCAGTATTTT
clone_size: .
cdr3_length: 17
v_call: TRBV20-1
d_call: .
j_call: TRBJ2-3

cdr3_aa: CASSPLGQGWQEKLFF
cdr3_nt: TGTGCCAGCAGTCCCCTCGGGCAGGGATGGCAAGAAAAACTGTTTTTT
clone_size: .
cdr3_length: 16
v_call: TRBV6-1
d_call: .
j_call: TRBJ1-4

cdr3_aa: CASSSGQKIGTDTQYF
cdr3_nt: TGTGCCAGCAGTTCCGGACAGAAAATTGGTACAGATACGCAGTATTTT
clone_size: few
cdr3_length: 16
v_call: TRBV12-3/TRBV12-4
d_call: .
j_call: TRBJ2-3

cdr3_aa: CASSLRHPNTGELFF
cdr3_nt: TGTGCCAGCAGCCTGCGACACCCGAACACCGGGGAGCTGTTTTTT
clone_size: .
cdr3_length: 15
v_call: TRBV7-2
d_call: .
j_call: TRBJ2-2

cdr3_aa: CASSPRDSWSTEAFF
cdr3_nt: TGTGCCAGCAGCCCTAGGGACAGCTGGTCCACTGAAGCTTTCTTT
clone_size: many
cdr3_length: 15
v_call: TRBV12-3/TRBV12-4
d_call: TRBD1
j_call: TRBJ1-1

cdr3_aa: CASSLGGSGYGYTF
cdr3_nt: TGTGCCAGCAGTTTAGGAGGATCGGGCTATGGCTACACCTTC
clone_size: .
cdr3_length: 14
v_call: TRBV12-3/TRBV12-4
d_call: .
j_call: TRBJ1-2

cdr3_aa: CASSDGTGGAETQYF
cdr3_nt: TGTGCCAGCAGTGATGGGACAGGGGGCGCGGAGACCCAGTACTTC
clone_size: .
cdr3_length: 15
v_call: TRBV12-3/TRBV12-4
d_call: TRBD1
j_call: TRBJ2-5

cdr3_aa: CSVERDGGYGYTF
cdr3_nt: TGCAGCGTTGAGAGGGATGGGGGCTACGGCTACACCTTC
clone_size: many
cdr3_length: 13
v_call: TRBV29-1
d_call: .
j_call: TRBJ1-2

cdr3_aa: CASSVGLAGDHTGELFF
cdr3_nt: TGTGCCAGCAGCGTAGGACTAGCGGGGGACCACACCGGGGAGCTGTTTTTT
clone_size: many
cdr3_length: 17
v_call: TRBV9
d_call: TRBD2
j_call: TRBJ2-2

cdr3_aa: CASSPLGGRTDTQYF
cdr3_nt: TGTGCCAGCTCCCCCTTGGGGGGCCGCACAGATACGCAGTATTTT
clone_size: many
cdr3_length: 15
v_call: TRBV6-2/TRBV6-3
d_call: .
j_call: TRBJ2-3

cdr3_aa: CSAFPGRNNQPQHF
cdr3_nt: TGCAGTGCCTTCCCGGGACGGAATAATCAGCCCCAGCATTTT
clone_size: .
cdr3_length: 14
v_call: TRBV20-1
d_call: .
j_call: TRBJ1-5

cdr3_aa: CSGVTTNEKLFF
cdr3_nt: TGCAGTGGAGTAACAACTAATGAAAAACTGTTTTTT
clone_size: .
cdr3_length: 12
v_call: TRBV20-1
d_call: .
j_call: TRBJ1-4

cdr3_aa: CASSQISGGLYEQYF
cdr3_nt: TGTGCCAGCAGCCAGATTAGCGGGGGGTTATACGAGCAGTACTTC
clone_size: many
cdr3_length: 15
v_call: TRBV7-9
d_call: TRBD2
j_call: TRBJ2-7

cdr3_aa: CASSGQQNTEAFF
cdr3_nt: TGTGCCAGCAGTGGACAGCAGAACACTGAAGCTTTCTTT
clone_size: .
cdr3_length: 13
v_call: TRBV12-3/TRBV12-4
d_call: .
j_call: TRBJ1-1

cdr3_aa: CASKTDRYNEQFF
cdr3_nt: TGTGCCAGCAAGACGGACAGATACAATGAGCAGTTCTTC
clone_size: few
cdr3_length: 13
v_call: TRBV12-3/TRBV12-4
d_call: .
j_call: TRBJ2-1

cdr3_aa: CAGQDGDANTGELFF
cdr3_nt: TGTGCCGGCCAGGACGGGGACGCCAACACCGGGGAGCTGTTTTTT
clone_size: many
cdr3_length: 15
v_call: TRBV7-9
d_call: .
j_call: TRBJ2-2

cdr3_aa: CASTLTGGDEAFF
cdr3_nt: TGTGCCAGCACACTCACAGGGGGCGACGAAGCTTTCTTT
clone_size: .
cdr3_length: 13
v_call: TRBV12-3/TRBV12-4
d_call: TRBD1
j_call: TRBJ1-1

cdr3_aa: CASSLTPASSYEQYF
cdr3_nt: TGTGCCAGCAGCTTAACCCCAGCTTCATCCTACGAGCAGTACTTC
clone_size: few
cdr3_length: 15
v_call: TRBV7-3
d_call: .
j_call: TRBJ2-7

cdr3_aa: CASSLVGVAEDTQYF
cdr3_nt: TGCGCCAGCAGCTTGGTAGGGGTGGCAGAAGATACGCAGTATTTT
clone_size: few
cdr3_length: 15
v_call: TRBV5-1
d_call: .
j_call: TRBJ2-3

cdr3_aa: CASSLLGTEGEETQYF
cdr3_nt: TGTGCCAGCAGCTTGCTGGGGACTGAGGGAGAAGAGACCCAGTACTTC
clone_size: .
cdr3_length: 16
v_call: TRBV5-6
d_call: .
j_call: TRBJ2-5

cdr3_aa: CASSMDGLSYEQYF
cdr3_nt: TGTGCCAGCAGCATGGACGGACTCTCCTACGAGCAGTACTTC
clone_size: .
cdr3_length: 14
v_call: TRBV7-3
d_call: .
j_call: TRBJ2-7

cdr3_aa: CASSILAGSREQFF
cdr3_nt: TGTGCCAGCAGTATACTAGCCGGAAGCAGAGAGCAGTTCTTC
clone_size: few
cdr3_length: 14
v_call: TRBV27
d_call: .
j_call: TRBJ2-1

cdr3_aa: CATSDRLAGDTDTQYF
cdr3_nt: TGTGCCACCAGTGACCGACTAGCGGGGGACACAGATACGCAGTATTTT
clone_size: .
cdr3_length: 16
v_call: TRBV24-1
d_call: TRBD2
j_call: TRBJ2-3

cdr3_aa: CASSYVLGRADTF
cdr3_nt: TGTGCCAGCAGTTACGTATTGGGGAGGGCCGACACCTTC
clone_size: .
cdr3_length: 13
v_call: TRBV6-6
d_call: .
j_call: TRBJ1-2

cdr3_aa: CSVTTEISSALHF
cdr3_nt: TGCAGCGTTACGACAGAGATAAGTTCGGCCCTCCACTTT
clone_size: few
cdr3_length: 13
v_call: TRBV29-1
d_call: .
j_call: TRBJ1-6

cdr3_aa: CASSYEGGETQYF
cdr3_nt: TGTGCCAGCAGTTACGAGGGTGGGGAGACCCAGTACTTC
clone_size: many
cdr3_length: 13
v_call: TRBV6-5
d_call: .
j_call: TRBJ2-5

cdr3_aa: CASSLKGGGTGELFF
cdr3_nt: TGTGCCAGCAGTTTAAAGGGGGGAGGCACCGGGGAGCTGTTTTTT
clone_size: .
cdr3_length: 15
v_call: TRBV12-3/TRBV12-4
d_call: .
j_call: TRBJ2-2

cdr3_aa: CASSYDGTRLSNQPQHF
cdr3_nt: TGTGCCAGCAGTTACGACGGTACACGGCTTAGCAATCAGCCCCAGCATTTT
clone_size: few
cdr3_length: 17
v_call: TRBV6-2/TRBV6-3
d_call: .
j_call: TRBJ1-5

cdr3_aa: CASSGVGSGGADRTYNEQFF
cdr3_nt: TGTGCCAGCAGCGGGGTAGGGAGCGGGGGGGCTGATAGGACCTACAATGAGCAGTTCTTC
clone_size: few
cdr3_length: 20
v_call: TRBV9
d_call: TRBD2
j_call: TRBJ2-1

cdr3_aa: CASSLVPIRREQFF
cdr3_nt: TGTGCCAGCAGCTTAGTCCCCATACGTAGGGAGCAGTTCTTC
clone_size: .
cdr3_length: 14
v_call: TRBV7-2
d_call: .
j_call: TRBJ2-1

cdr3_aa: CSVRTGQGDNEQFF
cdr3_nt: TGCAGTGTGAGGACGGGGCAGGGGGACAATGAGCAGTTCTTC
clone_size: many
cdr3_length: 14
v_call: TRBV29-1
d_call: TRBD1
j_call: TRBJ2-1

cdr3_aa: CASSVDGGSDTQYF
cdr3_nt: TGTGCCAGCAGCGTAGACGGGGGTTCAGATACGCAGTATTTT
clone_size: few
cdr3_length: 14
v_call: TRBV9
d_call: .
j_call: TRBJ2-3

cdr3_aa: CASSPTGTGGTYEQFF
cdr3_nt: TGTGCCAGCAGTCCCACCGGGACAGGTGGAACCTATGAGCAGTTCTTC
clone_size: many
cdr3_length: 16
v_call: TRBV12-3/TRBV12-4
d_call: TRBD1
j_call: TRBJ2-1

cdr3_aa: CSARRGYSTDTQYF
cdr3_nt: TGCAGTGCTCGCAGGGGTTACAGCACAGATACGCAGTATTTT
clone_size: few
cdr3_length: 14
v_call: TRBV20-1
d_call: .
j_call: TRBJ2-3

cdr3_aa: CASRSSEADTQYF
cdr3_nt: TGTGCCAGCAGGAGCAGCGAAGCCGATACGCAGTATTTT
clone_size: .
cdr3_length: 13
v_call: TRBV12-3/TRBV12-4
d_call: .
j_call: TRBJ2-3

cdr3_aa: CASSSTSGVNNEQFF
cdr3_nt: TGTGCCAGCAGTTCGACTAGCGGGGTCAACAATGAGCAGTTCTTC
clone_size: .
cdr3_length: 15
v_call: TRBV12-3/TRBV12-4
d_call: TRBD2
j_call: TRBJ2-1

cdr3_aa: CATSDLRGKLFF
cdr3_nt: TGTGCCACCAGTGATTTGCGGGGAAAACTGTTTTTT
clone_size: few
cdr3_length: 12
v_call: TRBV24-1
d_call: .
j_call: TRBJ1-4

cdr3_aa: CASSQVYGPEETQYF
cdr3_nt: TGCGCCAGCAGCCAAGTATACGGGCCTGAAGAGACCCAGTACTTC
clone_size: few
cdr3_length: 15
v_call: TRBV4-1
d_call: .
j_call: TRBJ2-5

cdr3_aa: CASSLGNQETQYF
cdr3_nt: TGTGCCAGCAGCTTAGGGAACCAAGAGACCCAGTACTTC
clone_size: many
cdr3_length: 13
v_call: TRBV12-3/TRBV12-4
d_call: .
j_call: TRBJ2-5